Given below is one T cell receptor beta chain in context. Its antigen is unknown. Unique molecular identifiers were incorporated during preparation of the TCRbeta library. TCRdb fed the PCR reads into MiXCR, producing one record per CDR3 protein. The sample has roughly 250,000 distinct CDR3 sequences; just under 8.5% are singletons. Germline CDR1 and CDR2: MNHEY and SMNVEV (reference sequence). This CDR3 contains 16 residues. The junction had 4 bases not matched to a gene; V was cut back by 5 bases and J by 2 bases. The sample belongs to a study of T-cell reconstitution after alpha-beta-depleted transplantation in children. Whole-study results and caveats: Newly produced T cells mostly provided counts and TCRbeta diversity after one year, as hyperexpanded clones declined. Certain patients had high TCRbeta diversity at day 60, and it came from recipient T cells and thymic progenitors that survived. Several hundred expanded graft clones reportedly were the source of alpha-beta T cells about two months after transplant.

The material was PBMCs, mostly from graft donor cells, obtained 180 days after TCRalphabeta/CD19-depleted stem cell transplant. The rearrangement uses TRBV27 and TRBJ2-1, with 12 bases aligning to TRBD2. The source is a male patient between 10 and 17 years old who had a stem cell transplant for acute lymphoblastic leukemia, so the T cells may come from the graft donor. The CDR3 DNA follows: TGTGCCAGCAGTACTACTAGCGGGAGGACCTACAATGAGCAGTTCTTC. This encodes CASSTTSGRTYNEQFF.